This T cell receptor (beta chain) was observed in a study of early T cells in non-severe SARS-CoV-2 infection. The CDR3 spans 13 residues. The V gene's germline CDR1 is SQVTM and CDR2 ANQGSEA. V was cut by 7 bases and J by 5 bases, with 17 bases left in between. This clonotype was seen a few times. TCRdb reanalysed the 5' RACE reads using MiXCR and keeps one entry per CDR3 protein. The data hold nearly 90,000 distinct CDR3 sequences, with around 15% observed a single time. Sequenced input: whole blood. The chain couples TRBV29-1 to TRBJ1-1, with D tentatively TRBD1 (5 bases). The sequence came from an adult who was a healthcare worker with PCR-confirmed SARS-CoV-2 infection or an uninfected control (not recorded which). CDR3 DNA: TGCAGCGCCGGGACCGCAGGTTGGACTGAAGCTTTCTTT. Translated, it gives CSAGTAGWTEAFF.